Listed here are 19 T cell receptor beta chains from one sample, sequenced in a study of tumor-infiltrating lymphocytes in localized non-small cell lung cancer. Sequenced by immunoSEQ multiplex PCR; TCRdb stores in-frame clones only, minus some. The table records about 21,000 clones, about 80% of them present only once. The sequencing input was lung tumor tissue. The receptors were gathered from a human donor with non-small cell lung cancer.

This clone was recorded a few times. This chain uses TRBV7-9 with TRBJ2-3; 9 positions agree with TRBD2. Germline V lookup: CDR1 SEHNR, CDR2 FQNEAQ (reference sequence). This CDR3 comprises 17 residues. Trimming cost V 5 bases and J 6 bases; bases outside gene matches: 15. The CDR3 nucleotides read TGTGCCAGCAGCCCGGGAAGGGGTAGCGGGAGCGTTGATACGCAGTATTTT. It yields the protein CASSPGRGSGSVDTQYF.

Only one count was recorded for this clone. The CDR3 sequence is CAWSTHGDQPQHF. CDR3 sequence (DNA): TGTGCCTGGAGTACCCACGGAGATCAGCCCCAGCATTTT. The V call is TRBV30, the J call TRBJ1-5; D is unresolved. The CDR3 totals 13 residues. CDR1 is GTSNPN and CDR2 is SVGIG in the germline V gene (reference sequence). Trimming pared 2 bases from V and 5 bases from J, leaving 10 bases between.

The gene calls are TRBV7-2 and TRBJ1-1; D remains ambiguous. Germline V gene data show CDR1 as SGHTA and CDR2 as FQGNSA. Trimming cost V 3 bases and J 4 bases, with 6 bases left between them. The length of the CDR3 is 12 residues. The CDR3 sequence: CASSLASTEAFF. Here the CDR3 DNA reads TGTGCCAGCAGCTTGGCGAGCACTGAAGCTTTCTTT.

V usage is TRBV4-2 and J usage is TRBJ2-7; 11 bases align to TRBD2. This CDR3 is built from 17 residues. V lost 5 bases and J lost 3; bases outside the gene matches: 12. Germline CDR1 reads LGHNA; CDR2 reads YNFKEQ. The CDR3 DNA reads TGTGCCAGCAGCTTGATAGCCGGGACTAGCGGAAACTACGAGCAGTACTTC. Encoded protein: CASSLIAGTSGNYEQYF.

The V and J genes are TRBV6-5 and TRBJ2-7, with D possibly TRBD1 on 6 matching bases. CDR1 MNHEY and CDR2 SVGAGI come from the germline V gene. Between the trimmed V and J ends, which lost 7 bases and 2 bases, there was a span of 9 bases. CDR3 length: 12 amino acids. The CDR3 is CASTGTTYEQYF. Here the CDR3 DNA reads TGTGCCAGCACCGGGACAACCTACGAGCAGTACTTC.

The V and J genes are TRBV18 and TRBJ1-5; maybe TRBD1 (6 bases). CDR1 is KGHSH and CDR2 is LQKENI in the germline V gene. V was clipped by 5 bases and J by 2 bases, with 19 bases between them. CDR3 length: 17 residues. The CDR3 DNA reads as TGTGCCAGCTCAGAACAGGGTATAGGTTTTGGCAATCAGCCCCAGCATTTT. Translating gives CASSEQGIGFGNQPQHF.

CDR3 DNA sequence: TGTGCCAGCAGTTACGGGCAGGGAGGCTACGAGCAGTACTTC. Translation gives CASSYGQGGYEQYF. The genes are TRBV6-6 and TRBJ2-7, with a weak D call TRBD2 (6 bases). Germline lookup yields CDR1 MNHNY and CDR2 SVGAGI (reference sequence). The ends were cut back, 2 bases at V and 3 bases at J, with 11 bases in the middle. The CDR3 is 14 residues long.

The sample holds a few counts of this clone. The CDR3 loop is CASSLNGRDDIQYF. The CDR3 nucleotides read TGCGCCAGCAGCTTGAATGGCAGGGATGACATTCAGTACTTC. The chain has TRBV5-1 and TRBJ2-4, with a possible D match to TRBD1 (5 bases). The CDR3 sequence is 14 residues long. Deletions cut 1 base from V and 8 bases from J, with 13 bases between. The V gene's germline CDR1 is SGHRS and CDR2 YFSETQ. Full variable domain (remainder filled in from reference TRBV5-1 and TRBJ2-4): KAGVTQTPRYLIKTRGQQVTLSCSPISGHRSVSWYQQTPGQGLQFLFEYFSETQRNKGNFPGRFSGRQFSNSRSEMNVSTLELGDSALYLCASSLNGRDDIQYFGAGTRLSVL.

The chain combines TRBV7-8 with TRBJ2-3; D is perhaps TRBD2 (5 bases). V shed 10 bases and J shed 2 bases, with 10 bases lying between them. The CDR3 covers 12 residues. Germline CDR1 is SGHVS and CDR2 is FQNEAQ. In nucleotides, the CDR3 is TGTGCCACCTCGGGGTTCACAGATACGCAGTATTTT. It yields the protein CATSGFTDTQYF. The full variable domain, with the rest looked up from reference TRBV7-8 and TRBJ2-3, is GAGVSQSPRYKVAKRGQDVALRCDPISGHVSLFWYQQALGQGPEFLTYFQNEAQLDKSGLPSDRFFAERPEGSVSTLKIQRTQQEDSAVYLCATSGFTDTQYFGPGTRLTVL.

This chain uses TRBV28 with TRBJ2-2, with unresolved D. The germline CDR1 and CDR2 sequences are MDHEN and SYDVKM. The CDR3 totals 15 residues. V was clipped by 0 bases and J by 1 base, with 6 bases between them. CDR3 coding DNA: TGTGCCAGCAGTTTATGGGACGGGAACACCGGGGAGCTGTTTTTT. As protein: CASSLWDGNTGELFF. The whole variable domain, filled in from reference TRBV28 and TRBJ2-2, reads DVKVTQSSRYLVKRTGEKVFLECVQDMDHENMFWYRQDPGLGLRLIYFSYDVKMKEKGDIPEGYSVSREKKERFSLILESASTNQTSMYLCASSLWDGNTGELFFGEGSRLTVL.

This chain joins TRBV7-9 and TRBJ2-5; no definite D call. Deletions cut 5 bases from V and 0 bases from J, with 7 bases between. CDR1 is SEHNR and CDR2 is FQNEAQ in the germline V gene (reference sequence). The length of the CDR3 is 13 residues. The CDR3 bases are TGTGCCAGCAGCCCTAGGTACCAAGAGACCCAGTACTTC. Its protein is CASSPRYQETQYF.

V gene TRBV7-9 combines with J gene TRBJ2-4; TRBD2 aligns across 8 bases. This CDR3 is 16 amino acids long. From germline, CDR1 is SEHNR and CDR2 FQNEAQ (reference sequence). V was pared by 0 bases and J by 0 bases, with 1 base of the junction left unmatched. DNA for the CDR3: TGTGCCAGCAGCTTAGCGCTAGCGGGAGCCAAAAACATTCAGTACTTC. Protein: CASSLALAGAKNIQYF.

This rearrangement joins TRBV7-8 to TRBJ2-1; TRBD2 agrees at 7 bases. CDR3 size: 15 residues. V was clipped by 5 bases and J by 1 base; unmatched bases: 5. Germline V lookup: CDR1 SGHVS, CDR2 FQNEAQ. CDR3 nucleotides: TGTGCCAGCAGCCCTCGGGACTATTCCTACAATGAGCAGTTCTTC. Translated: CASSPRDYSYNEQFF.

CDR3 amino acids: CASSIAAPSVGQETQYF. CDR3 coding DNA: TGTGCCAGTAGTATAGCAGCACCTAGCGTTGGGCAAGAGACCCAGTACTTC. The V gene is TRBV19, the J gene TRBJ2-5; tentative D call: TRBD2 (6 bases). The CDR3 is 17 residues long. Germline CDR1 and CDR2: LNHDA and SQIVND (reference sequence). Trimming removed 1 base from V and 2 bases from J, with 17 bases in between.

The genes are TRBV7-9 and TRBJ1-2; D is perhaps TRBD1 (5 bases). V dropped 5 bases and J dropped 3 bases, with 16 bases sitting between them. The CDR3 is made up of 15 amino acids. Germline CDR1 and CDR2: SEHNR and FQNEAQ (reference sequence). In DNA, the CDR3 is TGTGCCAGCAGCCCCCTTATAAGGGGCGACTATGGCTACACCTTC. It encodes CASSPLIRGDYGYTF. Filled out from reference TRBV7-9 and TRBJ1-2, the complete variable domain reads DTGVSQNPRHKITKRGQNVTFRCDPISEHNRLYWYRQTLGQGPEFLTYFQNEAQLEKSRLLSDRFSAERPKGSFSTLEIQRTEQGDSAMYLCASSPLIRGDYGYTFGSGTRLTVV.

The genes are TRBV7-2 and TRBJ2-7; D is perhaps TRBD1 or TRBD2 (5 bases each). Germline V gene lookup returns CDR1 SGHTA and CDR2 FQGNSA. Trimming removed 4 bases at V and 10 bases at J, with 17 bases between. The CDR3 is 13 residues long. In DNA, the CDR3 is TGTGCCAGCAGCTCGACCGGGACCGCCGGTCAGTACTTC. Its translation is CASSSTGTAGQYF.

V gene TRBV5-1 combines with J gene TRBJ2-1, with 10 bases lining up with TRBD2. The CDR3 runs to 15 residues. Looked up from germline, CDR1 is SGHRS and CDR2 is YFSETQ. J lost 5 bases, V lost 4 bases, and 6 bases had no gene match. Written as DNA, the CDR3 is TGCGCCAGCAGCCTGAGCGGGAGGGCGGACAATGAGCAGTTCTTC. It is translated as CASSLSGRADNEQFF.

V usage is TRBV29-1 and J usage is TRBJ2-5, with a weak D call TRBD1 (5 bases). Germline lookup yields CDR1 SQVTM and CDR2 ANQGSEA. This CDR3 has 16 residues. Trimming removed 5 bases at V and 1 base at J, with 20 bases between. In DNA, the CDR3 is TGCAGCGTTCCGGACCCTGCTACAGGAGCCCAAGAGACCCAGTACTTC. Encoded protein: CSVPDPATGAQETQYF.

This clone appeared once. This chain links TRBV9 with TRBJ2-2; 10 nucleotides align to TRBD2. The germline V gene has CDR1 SGDLS and CDR2 YYNGEE. This CDR3 is built from 13 residues. Trimming took 6 bases from V and 8 from J; bases not matched to a gene: 4. The CDR3 DNA sequence: TGTGCCAGCAAAGCTAGCGGGAGTGGGGAGCTGTTTTTT. Its protein product is CASKASGSGELFF.